These 15 T cell receptor beta chains were sequenced from one sample in a study of blood T cell repertoires in COVID-19. Method: immunoSEQ multiplex PCR; TCRdb's copy keeps in-frame clones and lacks some. The sample lists around 100,000 clones, 75% to 90% occurring once. Material: peripheral blood. These receptors were collected from a human donor in a cohort sampled during active COVID-19.

Only a few counts were recorded for this clone. This chain joins TRBV4-3 and TRBJ2-7; 9 bases are a match to TRBD1. This CDR3 has 16 residues. CDR1 and CDR2 from the germline V gene are LGHNA and YSLEER. V gave up 3 bases and J gave up 4 bases; unmatched junction bases: 10. The CDR3 DNA reads as TGCGCCAGCAGCCACATACAGGGGGCATCGAGATACGAGCAGTACTTC. The encoded protein is CASSHIQGASRYEQYF.

The chain has TRBV6-5 and TRBJ2-3; D is undetermined. Trimming left V 8 bases short and J 0 bases short, with 15 bases between. Germline CDR1 and CDR2: MNHEY and SVGAGI. The CDR3 extends over 15 amino acids. The CDR3 spells CASETFSTSTDTQYF. The CDR3 DNA sequence: TGTGCCAGCGAGACTTTTTCAACTAGCACAGATACGCAGTATTTT.

The chain employs TRBV11-2 and TRBJ1-1, with unresolved D. The germline V gene encodes CDR1 SGHAT and CDR2 FQNNGV. V was trimmed by 1 base and J by 3 bases, leaving 6 bases between them. The CDR3 runs 13 residues. CDR3 loop: CASSLGEDTEAFF. In DNA, the CDR3 is TGTGCCAGCAGCTTAGGAGAAGACACTGAAGCTTTCTTT.

This clone has at least ten counts. The chain couples TRBV4-1 to TRBJ2-1, with TRBD2 identical over 8 bases. The CDR3 spans 16 residues. The J segment lost 4 bases and the V segment lost 3 bases, leaving 8 bases of the junction unmatched. Germline V gene lookup returns CDR1 MGHRA and CDR2 YSYEKL. CDR3 loop: CASSQPAGGGYNEQFF. CDR3 bases: TGCGCCAGCAGCCAGCCGGCAGGCGGGGGGTACAATGAGCAGTTCTTC.

This clone was seen just once. CDR3 in amino acids: CASFSKGGAASPLHF. DNA for the CDR3: TGTGCCAGCTTCTCCAAGGGGGGGGCAGCTTCACCCCTCCACTTT. The chain combines TRBV28 with TRBJ1-6; weak D call: TRBD1 (6 bases). With 8 bases removed from V and 9 bases from J, the gap between germline ends came to 20 bases. This CDR3 has 15 residues. In germline, CDR1 is MDHEN, CDR2 SYDVKM.

V usage is TRBV19 and J usage is TRBJ1-1; 8 bases fit TRBD1. The germline V gene encodes CDR1 LNHDA and CDR2 SQIVND (reference sequence). With V trimmed by 6 bases and J by 5 bases, 14 bases remained unmatched. This CDR3 spans 16 amino acids. In nucleotides, the CDR3 is TGTGCCAGTAGACTCGGAACAGGGGGAGTGGGGACTGAAGCTTTCTTT. Translating gives CASRLGTGGVGTEAFF.

The chain employs TRBV11-3 and TRBJ2-1; TRBD2 matches 7 bases. This CDR3 is built from 15 residues. The germline V gene has CDR1 SGHNT and CDR2 YENEEA. V dropped 1 base and J dropped 5; count of bases not matched to a gene: 5. CDR3 in amino acids: CASSLGEAGNNEQFF. The CDR3 DNA reads as TGTGCCAGCAGCTTAGGGGAAGCGGGAAACAATGAGCAGTTCTTC. The whole variable domain, remainder taken from reference TRBV11-3 and TRBJ2-1, is EAGVVQSPRYKIIEKKQPVAFWCNPISGHNTLYWYLQNLGQGPELLIRYENEEAVDDSQLPKDRFSAERLKGVDSTLKIQPAELGDSAVYLCASSLGEAGNNEQFFGPGTRLTVL.

The chain links TRBV15 to TRBJ1-5, with a tentative D call TRBD1 (6 bases). The V and J ends lost 1 base and 6 bases respectively, with 13 bases between them. Germline CDR1 reads LNHNV; CDR2 reads YYDKDF (reference sequence). This CDR3 comprises 15 residues. The CDR3 region has the DNA TGTGCCACCAGCAGAGCGACAGGCCCCCTTCAGCCCCAGCATTTT. Translation: CATSRATGPLQPQHF.

This clone was seen a single time. V usage is TRBV29-1 and J usage is TRBJ2-7, with D uncertain. V lost 1 base, J lost 2 bases, and 9 bases lay in between. The CDR3 has 13 residues. Germline values: CDR1 SQVTM, CDR2 ANQGSEA. The CDR3 DNA is TGCAGCGTTGAAGGACAAAAAACCTACGAGCAGTACTTC. Its translation is CSVEGQKTYEQYF.

The chain recombines TRBV18 with TRBJ1-3; perhaps TRBD1 as D (5 bases). Deletions cut 5 bases from V and 3 bases from J, with 17 bases between. There are 16 residues in the CDR3. Germline V lookup: CDR1 KGHSH, CDR2 LQKENI. For the CDR3, the DNA is TGTGCCAGCTCATCTGAACAGGCAGCAGTTGGAAACACCATATATTTT. Amino acids: CASSSEQAAVGNTIYF. Variable domain in full (rest from reference TRBV18 and TRBJ1-3): NAGVMQNPRHLVRRRGQEARLRCSPMKGHSHVYWYRQLPEEGLKFMVYLQKENIIDESGMPKERFSAEFPKEGPSILRIQQVVRGDSAAYFCASSSEQAAVGNTIYFGEGSWLTVV.

The chain recombines TRBV29-1 with TRBJ2-7; tentatively, D is TRBD1 (5 bases). This CDR3 contains 15 residues. Per the germline V gene, CDR1 is SQVTM and CDR2 is ANQGSEA. The germline V and J ends were trimmed by 4 bases and 3 bases, with 19 bases remaining between them. Written as DNA, the CDR3 is TGCAGCGTTGTGTATGGTGCGATTAGGGGCTACGAGCAGTACTTC. Translated: CSVVYGAIRGYEQYF.

The chain employs TRBV2 and TRBJ2-2; 10 nucleotides agree with TRBD2. CDR1 is SNHLY and CDR2 is FYNNEI in the germline V gene. CDR3 length: 20 amino acids. V shed 2 bases, J shed 3 bases, and the junction held 15 bases outside the gene matches. The chain's CDR3 is CASSELTLGLALEDTGELFF. In DNA, the CDR3 is TGTGCCAGCAGTGAACTGACGTTGGGACTAGCGTTGGAGGACACCGGGGAGCTGTTTTTT.

This chain links TRBV5-6 with TRBJ2-7; 7 nucleotides align to TRBD1. The germline V gene has CDR1 SGHDT and CDR2 YYEEEE. The CDR3 sequence is 11 residues long. Losses at the gene ends were 0 bases for V and 9 bases for J; bases not matched to a gene: 0. CDR3 nucleotides: TGTGCCAGCAGCTTGGAGGGGGCGCAGTACTTC. It translates to CASSLEGAQYF.

The V and J genes are TRBV4-1 and TRBJ2-7; TRBD1 agrees at 10 bases. The CDR3 covers 14 residues. V was pared by 7 bases and J by 4 bases, with 7 bases of the junction left unmatched. CDR1 is MGHRA and CDR2 is YSYEKL in the germline V gene. The CDR3 nucleotides read TGCGCCAGCACCCCAGGGACAGGGGAATACGAGCAGTACTTC. Protein: CASTPGTGEYEQYF.

The V call is TRBV6-2 or TRBV6-3, the J call TRBJ2-3; 11 bases fit TRBD2. The CDR3 has 15 residues. The V gene's germline CDR1 is MNHEY and CDR2 SVGEGT. Germline trimming cut 5 bases from V and 4 bases from J; bases unmatched to any gene: 5. The DNA for the CDR3 is TGTGCCAGCAGTATTAGCGGGGGGGCACCAGATACGCAGTATTTT. Translated, it gives CASSISGGAPDTQYF.